The present entry profiles one T cell receptor beta chain with its context. TCRdb's copy holds only in-frame clones and misses some; the assay was immunoSEQ multiplex PCR. Found here are nearly 400,000 clones, roughly nine tenths of them singletons; the top ten hold 1.5% to 2%. Looked up from germline, CDR1 is SGHTA and CDR2 is FQGNSA. The CDR3 runs 18 residues. J gave up 4 bases and V 1 base, and 7 bases lay outside the gene matches. The data originate from a study of blood T cell repertoires in COVID-19. Whole-study context: Researchers got acute and convalescent COVID-19 samples from the United States, Italy and Spain.

The chain joins TRBV7-2 to TRBJ2-7; TRBD2 aligns across 16 bases. The specimen was PBMCs or T cells enriched from blood (not recorded which). This TCR was sampled from a young woman who had recovered from COVID-19. The CDR3 here is CASSLVGTSGGAFYEQYF. The CDR3 coding sequence is TGTGCCAGCAGCTTAGTCGGGACTAGCGGGGGGGCCTTTTACGAGCAGTACTTC.